Listed here are 9 T cell receptor beta chains from one sample, sequenced in a study of cytomegalovirus exposure and HLA in healthy donors. PCR primers comprised 60 Vbeta and 13 Jbeta primers. This table comes from immunoSEQ multiplex PCR, and its TCRdb copy is limited to in-frame clones, with some not included. The sample carries roughly 120,000 clones, 80% recorded once. Sequencing was carried out using PBMCs. These receptors all stem from a man in his fifties in good health and CMV-seronegative.

The chain carries TRBV5-4 and TRBJ2-7; 8 nucleotides agree with TRBD1. In germline, CDR1 is SGHNT, CDR2 YYREEE (reference sequence). The CDR3 loop spans 14 amino acids. After removal of 3 bases from V and 2 bases from J, the junction contained 4 bases not matched to a gene. DNA for the CDR3: TGTGCCAGCAGCTGGGACAGGCCCCCCTACGAGCAGTACTTC. This gives the protein CASSWDRPPYEQYF.

Points on this clone: At one boundary the junction diverges from the germline segment, which might be a read error. This chain uses TRBV7-9 with TRBJ2-7; D gene uncertain. CDR1 SEHNR and CDR2 FQNEAQ come from the germline V gene (reference sequence). The CDR3 has 12 amino acids. CDR3 nucleotide sequence: TGTTCCAGCCGTGCCGAGGACTACGAGCAGTACTTC. Its protein product is CSSRAEDYEQYF.

The chain's CDR3 is CAISGASGVISYEQYF. CDR3 nucleotides: TGTGCCATCAGTGGGGCGAGCGGGGTAATTTCCTACGAGCAGTACTTC. The chain joins TRBV10-3 to TRBJ2-7, with TRBD2 matching 7 bases. V was pared by 4 bases and J by 1 base, with 10 bases of the junction left unmatched. In germline, CDR1 is ENHRY, CDR2 SYGVKD. This CDR3 is 16 amino acids long.

DNA of the CDR3: TGTGCCAGCAGCTTGGTAGCGGGAGAAGGGGGTACGCAGTATTTT. This translates into CASSLVAGEGGTQYF. The V gene is TRBV5-4, the J gene TRBJ2-3; 9 bases match TRBD2. The CDR3 is 15 residues long. Unmatched junction bases numbered 7, after V lost 0 bases and J lost 8 bases. Germline CDR1 and CDR2: SGHNT and YYREEE (reference sequence).

In this sample, this clone turned up a few times. The chain carries TRBV10-3 and TRBJ1-5; no clear D. Trimming shortened V by 2 bases and J by 4 bases, and 9 bases separated the two germline ends. The CDR3 contains 14 residues. In germline, CDR1 is ENHRY, CDR2 SYGVKD. CDR3: CAISEQSQNQPQHF. CDR3 DNA sequence: TGTGCCATCAGTGAGCAGTCTCAAAATCAGCCCCAGCATTTT.

The V and J genes are TRBV2 and TRBJ2-5, with D unresolved. Germline loops: CDR1 SNHLY, CDR2 FYNNEI. V was shortened by 4 bases and J by 4 bases, with 10 bases between the two germline ends. The CDR3 sequence is 13 residues long. The CDR3 nucleotides are TGTGCCAGCAGTGTATTTGAGAGAGAGACCCAGTACTTC. Its translation: CASSVFERETQYF.

The rearrangement joins TRBV5-6 to TRBJ2-1; TRBD1 agrees at 8 bases. Looked up from germline, CDR1 is SGHDT and CDR2 is YYEEEE. This CDR3 is 16 amino acids long. Trimming took 2 bases from V and 5 from J; bases not matched to a gene: 9. This CDR3 is CASSLGQGGRDNEQFF. The CDR3 DNA sequence: TGTGCCAGCAGCTTAGGACAGGGCGGGCGTGACAATGAGCAGTTCTTC.

The rearrangement uses TRBV7-8 and TRBJ2-7, with 7 bases fitting TRBD2. Trimming took 5 bases from V and 2 from J; bases not matched to a gene: 9. Germline V gene lookup returns CDR1 SGHVS and CDR2 FQNEAQ. CDR3 length: 15 residues. For the CDR3, the DNA is TGTGCCAGCAGCCTCCCTCCGGGGAGGGCCTACGAGCAGTACTTC. It encodes CASSLPPGRAYEQYF.

The V call is TRBV9, the J call TRBJ2-6; D is uncertain. Between the trimmed V and J ends, which lost 2 bases and 0 bases, there was a span of 3 bases. Germline values: CDR1 SGDLS, CDR2 YYNGEE. This CDR3 region has 14 residues. CDR3 region: CASSVNSGANVLTF. CDR3 DNA sequence: TGTGCCAGCAGCGTCAACTCTGGGGCCAACGTCCTGACTTTC.